The TCR beta chain under discussion was sequenced for a study of T-cell reconstitution after alpha-beta-depleted transplantation in children. The TCRbeta library incorporated unique molecular identifiers. TCRdb ran MiXCR on the PCR reads and lists one entry per CDR3 protein. The sample includes approximately 400,000 distinct CDR3 sequences, around 15% of them seen just once. General study points: At the one-year point after transplant, T-cell counts and TCRbeta diversity were found to come mostly from T cells that had been newly produced. In patients about two months after transplant, alpha-beta T cells reportedly arose from several hundred expanded graft clones. Diversity of TCRbeta at day 60 was high in some patients, arising from surviving recipient T cells and thymic progenitors.

This clonotype was picked up a small number of times. Antigen unknown. V shed 6 bases and J 5 bases; nucleotides not matched to a gene: 3. Germline V lookup: CDR1 SNHLY, CDR2 FYNNEI. The CDR3 contains 13 residues. The chain carries TRBV2 and TRBJ2-7, with 11 bases identical to TRBD1. This clonotype was sampled from a boy younger than two who had a stem cell transplant for Wiskott-Aldrich syndrome, so the T cells may come from the graft donor. The sample consisted of PBMCs, mostly from graft donor cells, taken 360 days after TCRalphabeta/CD19-depleted stem cell transplant. The DNA for the CDR3 is TGTGCCAGCAGCGGGACAGGGGGAGACGAGCAGTACTTC. Protein: CASSGTGGDEQYF.